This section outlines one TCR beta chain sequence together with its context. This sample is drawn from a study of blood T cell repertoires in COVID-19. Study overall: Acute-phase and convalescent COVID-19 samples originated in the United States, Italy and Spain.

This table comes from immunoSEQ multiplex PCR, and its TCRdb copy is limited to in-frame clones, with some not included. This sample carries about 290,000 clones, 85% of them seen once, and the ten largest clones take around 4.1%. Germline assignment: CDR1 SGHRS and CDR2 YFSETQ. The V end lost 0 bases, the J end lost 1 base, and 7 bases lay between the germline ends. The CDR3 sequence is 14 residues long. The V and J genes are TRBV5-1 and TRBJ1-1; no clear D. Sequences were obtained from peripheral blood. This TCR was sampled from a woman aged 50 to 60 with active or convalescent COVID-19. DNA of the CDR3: TGCGCCAGCAGCTTGGGTGCGGGGAACACTGAAGCTTTCTTT. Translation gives CASSLGAGNTEAFF.